Below, 9 T cell receptor beta chains from the same sample are listed, as sequenced in a study of identical twins. TCRdb called the 5' RACE reads again in MiXCR, with one record for every CDR3 protein. This sample carries approximately 890,000 distinct CDR3 sequences, roughly an eighth of them seen once, and the ten largest clones take roughly 1.6%. These sequences were also reported in another study, on yellow fever vaccine responses in identical twins.

The sample consisted of PBMCs. These receptor sequences come from a woman younger than 30 in good health.

In regard to this clonotype: A junction boundary mismatches the germline segment, possibly from a read error. The rearrangement links TRBV5-6 to TRBJ2-2; weak D call: TRBD2 (5 bases). Looked up from germline, CDR1 is SGHDT and CDR2 is YYEEEE. This CDR3 contains 14 residues. The CDR3 loop is CASSLSPNTGERFF. In DNA, the CDR3 is TGTGCCAGCAGCCTAAGTCCGAACACCGGGGAGCGGTTTTTT. Supplemented by reference TRBV5-6 and TRBJ2-2, the full variable domain reads DAGVTQSPTHLIKTRGQQVTLRCSPKSGHDTVSWYQQALGQGPQFIFQYYEEEERQRGNFPDRFSGHQFPNYSSELNVNALLLGDSALYLCASSLSPNTGERFFGEGSRLTVL.

The chain couples TRBV5-5 to TRBJ1-1; D possibly corresponds to TRBD1 (5 bases). Germline loops: CDR1 SGHKS, CDR2 YYEKEE (reference sequence). The CDR3 length is 14 residues. V lost 6 bases and J 1 base, leaving 13 bases between the germline ends. CDR3 DNA: TGTGCCAGCATCGAGCTTACAGGGAACACTGAAGCTTTCTTT. This sequence encodes CASIELTGNTEAFF. Full variable domain (missing parts from reference TRBV5-5 and TRBJ1-1): DAGVTQSPTHLIKTRGQQVTLRCSPISGHKSVSWYQQVLGQGPQFIFQYYEKEERGRGNFPDRFSARQFPNYSSELNVNALLLGDSALYLCASIELTGNTEAFFGQGTRLTVV.

In regard to this clonotype: The junction does not match germline at one end; this may be a read error. V usage is TRBV7-2 and J usage is TRBJ2-7; TRBD2 matches 12 bases. CDR1 and CDR2 from the germline V gene are SGHTA and FQGNSA. The CDR3 consists of 15 residues. This CDR3 is CASSLALRLAGVLHF. The CDR3 DNA reads as TGTGCCAGCAGCTTAGCTCTCCGACTAGCGGGAGTGTTGCACTTC.

The chain couples TRBV10-3 to TRBJ2-1, with D uncertain. In germline, CDR1 is ENHRY, CDR2 SYGVKD. This CDR3 has 14 amino acids. Deletions cut 6 bases from V and 7 bases from J, with 16 bases between. The CDR3 reads CAIRRTPYDNEQFF. In nucleotides, the CDR3 is TGTGCCATCAGAAGGACCCCGTATGATAATGAGCAGTTCTTC.

This clonotype has more than one count but fewer than ten. The chain combines TRBV2 with TRBJ2-3, with TRBD2 matching over 7 bases. The junction had 5 bases not matched to a gene; V was cut back by 6 bases and J by 2 bases. The germline V gene encodes CDR1 SNHLY and CDR2 FYNNEI. The CDR3 has 14 amino acids. The CDR3 bases are TGTGCCAGCAGAAGGCGGGAGCCCACAGATACGCAGTATTTT. The encoded protein is CASRRREPTDTQYF.

The chain couples TRBV19 to TRBJ2-1, with 8 bases identical to TRBD2. The germline CDR1 and CDR2 sequences are LNHDA and SQIVND (reference sequence). The CDR3 totals 15 residues. Germline trimming cut 1 base from V and 8 bases from J; bases unmatched to any gene: 7. In nucleotides, the CDR3 is TGTGCCAGTAGTATAGGACTAGCGCAATGGGATGAGCAGTTCTTC. The encoded protein is CASSIGLAQWDEQFF. Supplemented by reference TRBV19 and TRBJ2-1, the full variable domain reads DGGITQSPKYLFRKEGQNVTLSCEQNLNHDAMYWYRQDPGQGLRLIYYSQIVNDFQKGDIAEGYSVSREKKESFPLTVTSAQKNPTAFYLCASSIGLAQWDEQFFGPGTRLTVL.

This rearrangement joins TRBV9 to TRBJ2-1; no reliable D call. The CDR3 is 15 residues long. V was trimmed by 6 bases and J by 1 base, leaving 14 bases between them. The germline V gene has CDR1 SGDLS and CDR2 YYNGEE. DNA of the CDR3: TGTGCCAGCACCCCTGTCGGTGGGTCCTACAATGAGCAGTTCTTC. Protein: CASTPVGGSYNEQFF.

The table lists this clonotype with a few counts. This chain joins TRBV6-1 and TRBJ2-3; no firm D call. CDR1 MNHNS and CDR2 SASEGT come from the germline V gene. The V gene lost 6 bases and the J gene lost 11 bases, with 3 bases spanning the gap. The CDR3 runs 8 residues. The CDR3 sequence is CASSKQYF. The CDR3 region has the DNA TGTGCCAGCAGCAAGCAGTATTTT.

This chain joins TRBV5-1 and TRBJ2-5, with TRBD1 matching 9 bases. The CDR3 loop spans 17 amino acids. CDR1 and CDR2 from the germline V gene are SGHRS and YFSETQ. V shed 3 bases, J shed 4 bases, and the junction held 13 bases outside the gene matches. This chain's CDR3 is CASSSLGRTGDRETQYF. The DNA for the CDR3 is TGCGCCAGCAGCTCCCTTGGACGGACAGGGGATCGAGAGACCCAGTACTTC.